The entry that follows covers one TCR beta chain sequence. This table comes from immunoSEQ multiplex PCR, and its TCRdb copy is limited to in-frame clones, with some not included. The sample contains more than 250,000 clones, more than 75% of which appear only once. This sample is part of a study of blood T cell repertoires in COVID-19. Study as a whole: Nucleic acid was either cDNA or gDNA, and it came from T cells, B-cell-depleted T cells, or PBMCs.

CDR1 is MDHEN and CDR2 is SYDVKM in the germline V gene. J was trimmed by 7 bases and V by 8 bases; bases with no gene match: 16. The CDR3 is 16 residues long. Sequences were obtained from peripheral blood. The chain joins TRBV28 to TRBJ2-1; 8 bases are a match to TRBD2. The origin of this receptor is a man in his forties or fifties with active or convalescent COVID-19. Here the CDR3 reads CASRPGGRRAGNEQFF. The DNA of the CDR3 is TGTGCCAGCCGTCCGGGGGGGCGGAGGGCGGGTAATGAGCAGTTCTTC.